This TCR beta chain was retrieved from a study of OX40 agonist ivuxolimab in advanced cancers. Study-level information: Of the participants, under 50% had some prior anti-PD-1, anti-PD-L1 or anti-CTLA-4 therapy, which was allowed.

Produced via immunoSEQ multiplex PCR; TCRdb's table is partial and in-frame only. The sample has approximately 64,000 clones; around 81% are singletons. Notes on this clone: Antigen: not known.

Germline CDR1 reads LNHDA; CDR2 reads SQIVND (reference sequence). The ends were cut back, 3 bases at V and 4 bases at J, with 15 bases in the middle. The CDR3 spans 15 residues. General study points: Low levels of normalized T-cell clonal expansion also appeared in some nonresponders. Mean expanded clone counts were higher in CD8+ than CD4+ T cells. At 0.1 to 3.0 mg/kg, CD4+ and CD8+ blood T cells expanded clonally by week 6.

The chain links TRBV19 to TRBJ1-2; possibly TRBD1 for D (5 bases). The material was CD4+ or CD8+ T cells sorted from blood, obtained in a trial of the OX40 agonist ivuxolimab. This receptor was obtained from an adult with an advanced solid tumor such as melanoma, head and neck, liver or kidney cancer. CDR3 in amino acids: CASSIAAGSPYGYTF. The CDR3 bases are TGTGCCAGTAGTATCGCGGCAGGGAGTCCCTATGGCTACACCTTC.